Presented here are 6 T cell receptor beta chains from one specimen sequenced in a study of human T cells and chemical hapten exposure. Documented time point: patch test 1, 2 weeks after DPC sensitization. Described treatment: therapeutic diphenylcyclopropenone sensitization with weekly scalp DPC. TCRdb called the RACE reads again in MiXCR, with one record for every CDR3 protein. The profile shows some 350,000 distinct CDR3 sequences, approximately 6.3% of them singletons. The sequencing here drew on whole blood, taken in connection with sensitization to the hapten diphenylcyclopropenone (DPC). The receptors were sampled from a young woman with alopecia areata. Some clones in this sample may be carry-over from other donors' samples.

CDR3 protein: CASSQVRGTAQTTDTQYF. The CDR3 nucleotides are TGTGCCAGCAGCCAAGTTCGGGGGACCGCACAAACAACAGATACGCAGTATTTT. The V and J genes are TRBV14 and TRBJ2-3; tentatively, D is TRBD2 (6 bases). Trimming removed 1 base at V and 3 bases at J, with 20 bases between. The length of the CDR3 is 18 residues. Germline V gene sequence: CDR1 SGHDN, CDR2 FVKESK.

This clonotype was counted many times. The chain is built from TRBV29-1 and TRBJ2-7, with D tentatively TRBD1 (5 bases). Germline V CDR1 and CDR2: SQVTM, ANQGSEA. The CDR3 spans 14 residues. The V end lost 0 bases, the J end lost 4 bases, and 13 bases lay between the germline ends. CDR3 sequence: CSVEDQNQGYEQYF. Written as DNA, the CDR3 is TGCAGCGTTGAAGATCAAAACCAGGGTTACGAGCAGTACTTC.

This clonotype was counted a few times. V usage is TRBV11-2 and J usage is TRBJ1-6; tentatively, D is TRBD1 (6 bases). The V gene lost 5 bases and the J gene lost 5 bases, with 13 bases spanning the gap. The CDR3 is 15 residues long. Germline values: CDR1 SGHAT, CDR2 FQNNGV. The CDR3 DNA reads TGTGCCAGCAGCCTAGTGGACAGAGATAATTCACCCCTCCACTTT. Protein product: CASSLVDRDNSPLHF.

This clonotype was counted many times. The rearrangement joins TRBV20-1 to TRBJ2-5, with TRBD2 matching 12 bases. The CDR3 consists of 15 residues. The J segment lost 1 base and the V segment lost 4 bases, leaving 4 bases of the junction unmatched. Germline V CDR1 and CDR2: DFQATT, SNEGSKA (reference sequence). In nucleotides, the CDR3 is TGCAGTGCTACCGGGACTAGCGGGCTCCAAGAGACCCAGTACTTC. Amino acid sequence: CSATGTSGLQETQYF.

This clonotype has at least ten counts. V gene TRBV3-1 combines with J gene TRBJ2-2; D not resolved. Germline V gene data show CDR1 as LGHDT and CDR2 as YNNKEL (reference sequence). This CDR3 region has 12 residues. Between the trimmed V and J ends, which lost 4 bases and 8 bases, there was a span of 8 bases. The CDR3 DNA is TGTGCCAGCAGCCGAGAACCGGGGGAGCTGTTTTTT. Translated, it gives CASSREPGELFF.

This clonotype was picked up many times. This chain links TRBV7-6 with TRBJ1-6; D is perhaps TRBD1 (6 bases). The V gene's germline CDR1 is SGHVS and CDR2 FNYEAQ. The CDR3 has 15 residues. V lost 0 bases and J lost 11, with 14 bases in between. The CDR3 loop reads CASSLAQQGLTPLHF. The DNA for the CDR3 is TGTGCCAGCAGCTTAGCCCAACAGGGCCTAACACCCCTCCACTTT. Looking up the rest from reference TRBV7-6 and TRBJ1-6 gives the full variable domain: GAGVSQSPRYKVTKRGQDVALRCDPISGHVSLYWYRQALGQGPEFLTYFNYEAQQDKSGLPNDRFSAERPEGSISTLTIQRTEQRDSAMYRCASSLAQQGLTPLHFGNGTRLTVT.